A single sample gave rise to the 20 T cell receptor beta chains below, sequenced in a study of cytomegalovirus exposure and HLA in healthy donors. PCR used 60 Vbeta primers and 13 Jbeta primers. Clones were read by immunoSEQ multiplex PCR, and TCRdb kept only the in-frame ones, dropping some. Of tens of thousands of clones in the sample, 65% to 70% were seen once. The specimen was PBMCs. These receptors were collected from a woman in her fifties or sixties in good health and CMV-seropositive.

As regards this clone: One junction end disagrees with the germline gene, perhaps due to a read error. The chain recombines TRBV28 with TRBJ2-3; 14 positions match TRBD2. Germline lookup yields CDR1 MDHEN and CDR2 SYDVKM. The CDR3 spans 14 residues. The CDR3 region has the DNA TGTGCCAGCAGTTTGGGGACTAGCGGGGGTCTTTCCCCCTTT. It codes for CASSLGTSGGLSPF.

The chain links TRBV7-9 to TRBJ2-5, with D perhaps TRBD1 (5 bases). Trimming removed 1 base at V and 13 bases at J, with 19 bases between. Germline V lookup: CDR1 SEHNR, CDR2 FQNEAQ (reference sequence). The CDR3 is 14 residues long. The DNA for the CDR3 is TGTGCCAGCAGCTTAGGGGGCCCTTTGGCCCCCTTGTACTTC. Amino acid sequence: CASSLGGPLAPLYF.

Written as DNA, the CDR3 is TGTGCCAGCAGCCATAGCACCGGGACAGGGCAAGAGACCCAGTACTTC. Protein product: CASSHSTGTGQETQYF. The chain links TRBV11-3 to TRBJ2-5; 9 positions match TRBD1. V dropped 5 bases and J dropped 2; count of bases not matched to a gene: 9. From germline, CDR1 is SGHNT and CDR2 YENEEA. The CDR3 length is 16 residues.

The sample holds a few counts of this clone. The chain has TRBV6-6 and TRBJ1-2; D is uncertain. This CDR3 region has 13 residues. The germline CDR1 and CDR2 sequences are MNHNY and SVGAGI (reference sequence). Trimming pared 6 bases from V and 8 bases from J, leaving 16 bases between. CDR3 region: CASSSDNSGGYTF. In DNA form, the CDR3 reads TGTGCCAGCAGCTCAGATAATTCGGGGGGCTACACCTTC.

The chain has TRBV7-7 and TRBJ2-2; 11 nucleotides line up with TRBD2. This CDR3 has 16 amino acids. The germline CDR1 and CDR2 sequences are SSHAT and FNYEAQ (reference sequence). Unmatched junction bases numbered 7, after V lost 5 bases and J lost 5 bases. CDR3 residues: CASSTSSGGWTGELFF. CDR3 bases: TGTGCCAGCAGCACCTCTAGCGGGGGGTGGACCGGGGAGCTGTTTTTT.

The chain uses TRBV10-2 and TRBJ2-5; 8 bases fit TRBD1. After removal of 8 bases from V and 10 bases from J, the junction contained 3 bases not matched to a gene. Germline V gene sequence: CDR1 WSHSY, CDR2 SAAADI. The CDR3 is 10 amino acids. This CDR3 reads CASGDRGQYF. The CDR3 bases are TGCGCCAGCGGCGACAGGGGCCAGTACTTC.

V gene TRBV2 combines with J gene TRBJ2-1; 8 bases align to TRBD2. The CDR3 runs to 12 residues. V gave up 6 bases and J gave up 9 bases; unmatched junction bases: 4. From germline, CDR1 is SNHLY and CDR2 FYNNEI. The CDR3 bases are TGTGCCAGCAGAACGGGGGGGACTGAGCAGTTCTTC. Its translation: CASRTGGTEQFF.

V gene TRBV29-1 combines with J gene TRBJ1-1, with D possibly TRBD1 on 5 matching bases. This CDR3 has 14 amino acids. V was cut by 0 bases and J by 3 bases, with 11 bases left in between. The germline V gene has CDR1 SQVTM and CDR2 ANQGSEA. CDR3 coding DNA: TGCAGCGTTGAAGAGAGTCCAGGGTACACTGAAGCTTTCTTT. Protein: CSVEESPGYTEAFF.

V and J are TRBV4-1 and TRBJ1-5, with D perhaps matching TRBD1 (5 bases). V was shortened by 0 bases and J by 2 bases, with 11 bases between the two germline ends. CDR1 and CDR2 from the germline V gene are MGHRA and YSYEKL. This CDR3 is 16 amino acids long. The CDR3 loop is CASSQDRGGGNQPQHF. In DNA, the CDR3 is TGCGCCAGCAGCCAAGATCGCGGGGGAGGCAATCAGCCCCAGCATTTT.

CDR3 in DNA: TGCGCCAGCAGAAGGGGGGACAGGGGGGGTCAAGAGACCCAGTACTTC. This encodes CASRRGDRGGQETQYF. V gene TRBV5-1 combines with J gene TRBJ2-5; 11 bases match TRBD1. V trimming: 5 bases; J trimming: 2 bases; junction bases outside the gene matches: 8. This CDR3 comprises 16 residues. Germline V gene lookup returns CDR1 SGHRS and CDR2 YFSETQ.

The CDR3 here is CASSPTGSRETQYF. The CDR3 DNA sequence: TGTGCCAGCAGCCCCACAGGGAGTCGGGAGACCCAGTACTTC. The chain couples TRBV5-5 to TRBJ2-5; possible D gene TRBD1, 6 bases. V lost 4 bases, J lost 5 bases, and 15 bases lay in between. The germline CDR1 and CDR2 sequences are SGHKS and YYEKEE (reference sequence). CDR3 size: 14 residues.

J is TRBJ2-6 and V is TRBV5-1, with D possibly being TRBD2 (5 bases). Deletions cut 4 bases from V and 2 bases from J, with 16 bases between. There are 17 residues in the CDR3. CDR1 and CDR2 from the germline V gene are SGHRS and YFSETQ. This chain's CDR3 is CASSPMPGFTGANVLTF. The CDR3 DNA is TGCGCCAGCAGCCCTATGCCGGGGTTCACTGGGGCCAACGTCCTGACTTTC.

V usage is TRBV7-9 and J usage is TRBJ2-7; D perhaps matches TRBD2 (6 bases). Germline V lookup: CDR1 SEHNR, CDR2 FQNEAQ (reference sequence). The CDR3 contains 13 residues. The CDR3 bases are TGTTCCAGCAGCTTAGGAGGGAACTACGAGCAGTACGTC. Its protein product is CSSSLGGNYEQYV.

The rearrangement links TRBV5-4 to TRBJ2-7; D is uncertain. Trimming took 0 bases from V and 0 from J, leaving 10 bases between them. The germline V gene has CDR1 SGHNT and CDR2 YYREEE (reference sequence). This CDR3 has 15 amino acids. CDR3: CASSLVEDTSYEQYV. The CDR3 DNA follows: TGTGCCAGCAGCTTGGTAGAGGATACCTCCTACGAGCAGTACGTC.

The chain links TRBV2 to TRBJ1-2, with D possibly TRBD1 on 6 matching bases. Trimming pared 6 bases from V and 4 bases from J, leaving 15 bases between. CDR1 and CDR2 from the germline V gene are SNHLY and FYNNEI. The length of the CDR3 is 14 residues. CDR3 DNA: TGTGCCAGCAGCGTCCGGACAGCTTTCTATGGCTACACCTTC. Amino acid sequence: CASSVRTAFYGYTF. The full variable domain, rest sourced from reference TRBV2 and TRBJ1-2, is EPEVTQTPSHQVTQMGQEVILRCVPISNHLYFYWYRQILGQKVEFLVSFYNNEISEKSEIFDDQFSVERPDGSNFTLKIRSTKLEDSAMYFCASSVRTAFYGYTFGSGTRLTVV.

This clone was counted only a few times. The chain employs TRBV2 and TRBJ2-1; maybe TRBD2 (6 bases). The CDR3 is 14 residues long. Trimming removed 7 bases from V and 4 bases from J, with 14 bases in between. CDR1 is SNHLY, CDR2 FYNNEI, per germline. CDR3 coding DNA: TGTGCCAGCATCCGGCGGGGAGCATACAATGAGCAGTTCTTC. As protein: CASIRRGAYNEQFF.

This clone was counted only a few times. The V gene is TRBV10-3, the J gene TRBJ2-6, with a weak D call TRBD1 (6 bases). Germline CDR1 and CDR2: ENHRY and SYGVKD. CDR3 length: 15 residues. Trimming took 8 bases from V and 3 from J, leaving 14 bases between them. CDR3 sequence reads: CAIAQGIGGANVLTF. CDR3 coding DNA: TGTGCCATCGCGCAGGGGATTGGTGGGGCCAACGTCCTGACTTTC.

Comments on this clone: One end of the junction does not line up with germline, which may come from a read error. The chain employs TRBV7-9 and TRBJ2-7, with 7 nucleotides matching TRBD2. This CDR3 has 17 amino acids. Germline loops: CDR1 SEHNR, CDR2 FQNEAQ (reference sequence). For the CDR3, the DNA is TGTTCCAGCAGCGCTGCTTGGGTCGGGGGGAGCTCCTACGAGCAGTACTTC. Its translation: CSSSAAWVGGSSYEQYF.

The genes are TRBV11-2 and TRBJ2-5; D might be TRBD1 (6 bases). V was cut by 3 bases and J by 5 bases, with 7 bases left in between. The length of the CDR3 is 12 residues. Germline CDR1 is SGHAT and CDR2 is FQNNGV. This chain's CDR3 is CASSFTGETQYF. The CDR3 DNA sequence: TGTGCCAGCAGCTTTACAGGGGAGACCCAGTACTTC.

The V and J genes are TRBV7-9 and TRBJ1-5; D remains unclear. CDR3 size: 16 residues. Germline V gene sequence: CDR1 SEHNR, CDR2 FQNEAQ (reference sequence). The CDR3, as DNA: TGTTCCGGCAGCGACACCAATGGAGGAACCGCCGGTCCCCAGCATTTT. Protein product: CSGSDTNGGTAGPQHF.